A selection of T cell receptor beta chains follows, all from one sample in a study of T cells in Graves' hyperthyroidism and ophthalmopathy. TCRdb re-called the multiplex PCR reads through MiXCR, storing one row per CDR3 protein. The table shows around 760,000 distinct CDR3 sequences, with roughly a third occurring only once. The sequenced material came from blood. These receptors came from a woman aged 40 to 55 with Graves' hyperthyroidism. Each CDR3 is given with its conserved first and last residue. A D gene is named only where the DNA matches it firmly. Expanded clones are given a class, and other clones once, few, many or no size at all.

TRBJ2-7,-,TRBV7-2,many,CASSFSVAYEQYF,TGTGCCAGCAGCTTCTCGGTAGCCTACGAGCAGTACTTC
TRBJ2-2,TRBD1,TRBV3-1,few,CASSQNRGTGGELFF,TGTGCCAGCAGCCAGAACAGGGGGACGGGCGGGGAGCTGTTTTTT
TRBJ2-7,TRBD2,TRBV12-3/TRBV12-4,-,CASSPGTSEYEQYF,TGTGCCAGCAGTCCGGGGACTAGCGAGTACGAGCAGTACTTC
TRBJ2-6,TRBD1,TRBV19,few,CASSIVRDVDGRGSGANVLTF,TGTGCCAGTAGTATAGTAAGGGATGTTGACGGCAGGGGGTCTGGGGCCAACGTCCTGACTTTC
TRBJ1-1,TRBD1,TRBV5-1,few,CASSPNPTGGEAFF,TGCGCCAGCAGCCCCAATCCGACAGGGGGCGAAGCTTTCTTT
TRBJ2-6,-,TRBV5-1,many,CASNMYSGANVLTF,TGCGCCAGCAATATGTACTCTGGGGCCAACGTCCTGACTTTC
TRBJ2-3,-,TRBV7-9,-,CASSQQTSTDTQYF,TGTGCCAGCAGCCAGCAGACTAGCACAGATACGCAGTATTTT
TRBJ1-1,-,TRBV7-1,-,CASTQGVGEAFF,TGTGCCAGCACACAGGGTGTGGGTGAAGCTTTCTTT
TRBJ2-7,-,TRBV10-3,many,CAIRGEQGEQYF,TGTGCCATCAGAGGGGAACAGGGCGAGCAGTACTTC
TRBJ1-3,-,TRBV6-1,once,CASTHGGRRYSGNTIYF,TGTGCCAGCACCCACGGGGGACGAAGGTACTCTGGAAACACCATATATTTT
TRBJ2-7,TRBD2,TRBV29-1,-,CSVGGGAAYEQYF,TGCAGCGTTGGCGGGGGAGCAGCCTACGAGCAGTACTTC
TRBJ2-2,-,TRBV12-5,few,CASGFGGELFF,TGTGCTAGTGGTTTCGGCGGGGAGCTGTTTTTT
TRBJ1-2,-,TRBV10-3,-,CAISDRGYGGYTF,TGTGCCATCAGTGACAGGGGCTACGGTGGCTACACCTTC
TRBJ1-4,TRBD1,TRBV6-5,-,CATLDQSTGELKLFF,TGTGCCACCCTCGATCAGAGTACAGGGGAGTTGAAACTGTTTTTT
TRBJ2-1,TRBD1,TRBV24-1,-,CATSDVTGGLPNEQFF,TGTGCCACCAGTGATGTAACAGGGGGCCTACCTAATGAGCAGTTCTTC
TRBJ1-5,-,TRBV2,once,CASRLKGQPQHF,TGTGCCAGCAGGTTGAAGGGTCAGCCCCAGCATTTT
TRBJ2-7,-,TRBV14,few,CASSQGRAGYEQYF,TGTGCCAGCAGCCAAGGCAGGGCGGGCTACGAGCAGTACTTC
TRBJ2-5,TRBD1,TRBV28,many,CASSPGGLGETQYF,TGTGCCAGCAGTCCAGGGGGCTTGGGTGAGACCCAGTACTTC
TRBJ2-2,TRBD1,TRBV2,-,CASNRDRGELFF,TGTGCCAGCAACCGGGACAGGGGGGAGCTGTTTTTT
TRBJ2-5,TRBD2,TRBV20-1,-,CSASSAGGTQYF,TGCAGTGCTAGCTCGGCGGGAGGGACCCAGTACTTC
TRBJ1-2,-,TRBV19,-,CASTRDNYGYTF,TGTGCCAGTACCCGGGACAATTATGGCTACACCTTC
TRBJ2-2,-,TRBV7-9,few,CASSLGPGGPGGELFF,TGTGCCAGCAGCTTAGGCCCCGGAGGGCCTGGCGGGGAGCTGTTTTTT
TRBJ1-6,-,TRBV6-5,few,CASSYDRAPGSPLHF,TGTGCCAGCAGTTACGACAGAGCTCCTGGCTCACCCCTCCACTTT
TRBJ1-5,-,TRBV6-5,-,CASTLRGHNQPQHF,TGTGCCAGCACTTTGCGGGGCCACAATCAGCCCCAGCATTTT
TRBJ1-2,-,TRBV7-2,-,CASSHRDNFFYGYTF,TGTGCCAGCAGCCACCGGGACAACTTTTTCTATGGCTACACCTTC
TRBJ2-7,-,TRBV19,-,CATTGPYEQYF,TGTGCCACTACCGGTCCCTACGAGCAGTACTTC
TRBJ2-7,-,TRBV29-1,-,CASSPSVPVQVHYEQYF,TGCGCCAGCAGCCCATCAGTCCCCGTGCAGGTTCACTACGAGCAGTACTTC
TRBJ1-4,TRBD1,TRBV19,-,CASMPSGTGDEKLFF,TGTGCCAGCATGCCCTCCGGGACAGGGGATGAAAAACTGTTTTTT
TRBJ2-7,-,TRBV7-2,many,CASSLNSGYEQYF,TGTGCCAGCAGCTTGAATTCAGGTTACGAGCAGTACTTC
TRBJ1-2,-,TRBV7-9,-,CASSQESATRLGYTF,TGTGCCAGCAGCCAAGAATCGGCGACTCGTCTCGGCTACACCTTC
TRBJ1-3,-,TRBV19,-,CARPRGNTIYF,TGTGCCCGGCCCCGAGGAAACACCATATATTTT
TRBJ2-1,TRBD1,TRBV29-1,-,CSVKTGDEQFF,TGCAGCGTCAAGACAGGGGATGAGCAGTTCTTC
TRBJ1-4,TRBD1,TRBV29-1,many,CSVTQGDREKLFF,TGCAGCGTTACTCAGGGGGATCGAGAAAAACTGTTTTTT
TRBJ2-7,-,TRBV4-1,many,CASSAPTGGSYEQYF,TGCGCCAGCAGCGCTCCGACAGGAGGATCCTACGAGCAGTACTTC
TRBJ1-1,-,TRBV4-3,-,CASSHGTGGHTEAFF,TGCGCCAGCAGCCACGGAACAGGAGGTCACACTGAAGCTTTCTTT
TRBJ2-5,-,TRBV7-2,few,CAAGLAETQYF,TGTGCCGCGGGTCTAGCGGAGACCCAGTACTTC
TRBJ2-7,-,TRBV19,many,CASSNSHYEQYF,TGTGCCAGTAGTAACTCGCACTACGAGCAGTACTTC
TRBJ1-3,-,TRBV7-9,many,CASSLEANTIYF,TGTGCCAGCAGCTTAGAGGCTAACACCATATATTTT
TRBJ1-5,TRBD1,TRBV10-3,-,CATWDRVDGNQPQHF,TGTGCCACGTGGGACAGGGTGGATGGAAATCAGCCCCAGCATTTT
TRBJ2-5,-,TRBV4-1,many,CASSQAETQYF,TGTGCCAGCAGCCAAGCGGAGACCCAGTACTTC
TRBJ1-2,-,TRBV7-8,-,CASSLASSMGGVYGYTF,TGTGCCAGCAGCTTAGCGTCTTCAATGGGGGGGGTCTATGGCTACACCTTC
TRBJ2-7,TRBD2,TRBV6-5,-,CASTPGRAGGEQYF,TGTGCCAGCACCCCCGGGAGGGCTGGGGGCGAGCAGTACTTC
TRBJ2-2,-,TRBV2,many,CASSVVGIGELFF,TGTGCCAGCAGTGTAGTCGGCATCGGGGAGCTGTTTTTT
TRBJ2-4,TRBD1,TRBV7-2,-,CASSLAQGAGNIQYF,TGTGCCAGCAGCTTAGCCCAGGGGGCTGGAAACATTCAGTACTTC
TRBJ2-5,TRBD1,TRBV5-1,-,CASSLGRTGEETQYF,TGCGCCAGCAGCTTGGGTCGTACAGGGGAAGAGACCCAGTACTTC
TRBJ1-2,-,TRBV29-1,few,CSAGGENYGYTF,TGCAGCGCCGGGGGGGAGAATTATGGCTACACCTTC
TRBJ2-2,TRBD2,TRBV5-4,-,CASRKGASGNANTGELFF,TGTGCCAGCAGAAAGGGGGCTAGCGGGAATGCGAACACCGGGGAGCTGTTTTTT
TRBJ2-2,-,TRBV29-1,-,CSVRGGEQDTGELFF,TGCAGCGTTCGGGGAGGAGAACAGGACACCGGGGAGCTGTTTTTT
TRBJ2-2,-,TRBV5-1,few,CASSLVPGSGGELFF,TGCGCCAGCAGCTTGGTTCCGGGGTCCGGTGGGGAGCTGTTTTTT
TRBJ2-5,TRBD2,TRBV12-3/TRBV12-4,-,CASSFGTRVETQYF,TGTGCCAGCAGTTTTGGGACTAGAGTGGAGACCCAGTACTTC
TRBJ2-5,TRBD2,TRBV4-1,few,CASSPIGLAGVETQYF,TGCGCCAGCAGCCCCATAGGGCTAGCGGGAGTGGAGACCCAGTACTTC
TRBJ1-5,TRBD1,TRBV7-2,-,CASSSYRGVRQPQHF,TGTGCCAGCAGTTCCTACAGGGGAGTTCGTCAGCCCCAGCATTTT
TRBJ2-7,-,TRBV11-2,-,CASSLEGMGPLSYEQYF,TGTGCCAGCAGCCTAGAGGGTATGGGTCCCCTCTCCTACGAGCAGTACTTC
TRBJ2-7,TRBD1,TRBV9,-,CASSVSRTGINSYEQYF,TGTGCCAGCAGCGTAAGTCGGACAGGCATAAACTCCTACGAGCAGTACTTC